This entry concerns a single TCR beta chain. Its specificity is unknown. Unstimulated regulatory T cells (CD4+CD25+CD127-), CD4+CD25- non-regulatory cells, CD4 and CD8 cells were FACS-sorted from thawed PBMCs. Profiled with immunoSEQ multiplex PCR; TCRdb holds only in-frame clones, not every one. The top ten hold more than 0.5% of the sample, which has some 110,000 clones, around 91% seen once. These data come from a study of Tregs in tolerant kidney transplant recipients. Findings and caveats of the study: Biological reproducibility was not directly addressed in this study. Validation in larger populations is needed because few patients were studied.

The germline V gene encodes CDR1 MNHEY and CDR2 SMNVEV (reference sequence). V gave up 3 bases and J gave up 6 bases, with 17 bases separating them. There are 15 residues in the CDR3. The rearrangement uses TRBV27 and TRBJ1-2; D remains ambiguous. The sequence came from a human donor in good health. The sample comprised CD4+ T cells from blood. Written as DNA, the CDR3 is TGTGCCAGCAGTTTGAGGGAGGTGGGGATCGATGGCTACACCTTC. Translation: CASSLREVGIDGYTF.